This T cell receptor beta chain derives from a study of T-cell reconstitution after alpha-beta-depleted transplantation in children. The CDR3 is 14 amino acids. Germline V gene data show CDR1 as LNHNV and CDR2 as YYDKDF (reference sequence). Deletions cut 0 bases from V and 2 bases from J, with 7 bases between. As it was prepared, the TCRbeta library received unique molecular identifiers. TCRdb reprocessed the PCR reads via MiXCR and lists one record per CDR3 protein. The data show 500,000 or so distinct CDR3 sequences, with about 33% seen just once and 2% to 3% held by the top ten. The gene calls are TRBV15 and TRBJ2-5; D remains ambiguous. The sequence was collected from a human donor who donated a stem cell graft to a child with aplastic anemia. The material was PBMCs from the stem cell graft donor, obtained from the stem cell graft. CDR3 region: CATSRDRLQETQYF. The CDR3 DNA reads as TGTGCCACCAGCAGAGATAGGCTGCAAGAGACCCAGTACTTC.